Each of the 32 T cell receptor beta chains below was sequenced from the same sample in a study of blood T cell repertoires in COVID-19. The protocol was immunoSEQ multiplex PCR, while the TCRdb copy is restricted to in-frame clones and leaves out a portion. The sample includes roughly 53,000 clones, 90% seen only once; the top ten take 2.5% to 3.5%. The sample consisted of peripheral blood. These receptors were taken from a human donor in a cohort sampled during active COVID-19.

V and J are TRBV5-6 and TRBJ1-1, with D maybe TRBD1 (5 bases). CDR3 length equals 16 residues. V was trimmed by 2 bases and J by 0 bases, leaving 14 bases between them. Germline V gene sequence: CDR1 SGHDT, CDR2 YYEEEE. CDR3 loop: CASSLWGVTVNTEAFF. Here the CDR3 DNA reads TGTGCCAGCAGCTTATGGGGCGTAACGGTGAACACTGAAGCTTTCTTT.

The rearrangement links TRBV14 to TRBJ2-3, with 7 bases matching TRBD2. V was pared by 4 bases and J by 9 bases, with 19 bases of the junction left unmatched. CDR1 and CDR2 from the germline V gene are SGHDN and FVKESK. The CDR3 is made up of 17 amino acids. CDR3 DNA: TGTGCCAGCAGCCGTTTGATCGCGGGGGTGCCCAAGTGGACGCAGTATTTT. This encodes CASSRLIAGVPKWTQYF.

This chain uses TRBV21-1 with TRBJ2-5; the table calls TRBD2, which could not be checked here. TRBV21-1 is a known pseudogene. This CDR3 contains 17 residues. DNA for the CDR3: TGTGCCAGCAGCACCTCCGAAGCGTGTGCGGGCAAAGAGACCCAGTACTTC. This translates into CASSTSEACAGKETQYF.

V usage is TRBV29-1 and J usage is TRBJ1-2; 7 positions agree with TRBD1. The CDR3 consists of 13 residues. V was clipped by 5 bases and J by 4 bases; unmatched bases: 7. Germline CDR1 reads SQVTM; CDR2 reads ANQGSEA. CDR3 loop: CSVPQGDGYGYTF. The CDR3 DNA is TGCAGCGTTCCTCAGGGGGACGGCTATGGCTACACCTTC.

The chain joins TRBV30 to TRBJ1-1; no definite D call. Germline V gene data show CDR1 as GTSNPN and CDR2 as SVGIG (reference sequence). This CDR3 spans 13 amino acids. Between the trimmed V and J ends, which lost 2 bases and 2 bases, there was a span of 9 bases. For the CDR3, the DNA is TGTGCCTGGAGTTCCTCTGGCAACACTGAAGCTTTCTTT. This codes for CAWSSSGNTEAFF.

The rearrangement uses TRBV28 and TRBJ1-1; the match to TRBD1 covers 8 bases. The V segment lost 1 base and the J segment 7 bases; nucleotides outside the gene matches: 5. From germline, CDR1 is MDHEN and CDR2 SYDVKM. The CDR3 is made up of 14 amino acids. The CDR3 loop is CASSLFRTGLEAFF. In DNA form, the CDR3 reads TGTGCCAGCAGTTTATTCAGGACAGGGCTTGAAGCTTTCTTT.

The J gene is TRBJ2-5, the V gene TRBV30, with D maybe TRBD2 (5 bases). Between the trimmed V and J ends, which lost 2 bases and 4 bases, there was a span of 11 bases. The length of the CDR3 is 13 residues. Per germline, CDR1 GTSNPN and CDR2 SVGIG (reference sequence). The CDR3 coding sequence is TGTGCCTGGAGTACAAAAGGAGGAGAGACCCAGTACTTC. This sequence encodes CAWSTKGGETQYF.

The chain uses TRBV19 and TRBJ1-1, with D tentatively TRBD1 (5 bases). V was pared by 7 bases and J by 5 bases, with 17 bases between. There are 14 residues in the CDR3. Germline-derived CDR1 and CDR2 are LNHDA and SQIVND (reference sequence). CDR3 DNA sequence: TGTGCCAGTACCGTGGGTGGGGCTGGTACTGAAGCTTTCTTT. Translating gives CASTVGGAGTEAFF.

The genes are TRBV30 and TRBJ2-5, with D perhaps TRBD2 (6 bases). Deletions cut 7 bases from V and 7 bases from J, with 16 bases between. This CDR3 spans 12 amino acids. Looked up from germline, CDR1 is GTSNPN and CDR2 is SVGIG (reference sequence). CDR3 bases: TGTGCCTCATACCCGACTAGGGGGACCCAGTACTTC. Amino acid sequence: CASYPTRGTQYF. Using reference TRBV30 and TRBJ2-5 for the parts outside the CDR3, the full variable domain is SQTIHQWPATLVQPVGSPLSLECTVEGTSNPNLYWYRQAAGRGLQLLFYSVGIGQISSEVPQNLSASRPQDRQFILSSKKLLLSDSGFYLCASYPTRGTQYFGPGTRLLVL.

The chain combines TRBV7-3 with TRBJ2-5, with D maybe TRBD1 (5 bases). CDR1 and CDR2 (germline): SGHTA, FQGTGA. Trimming left V 0 bases short and J 1 base short, with 12 bases between. CDR3 size: 16 residues. CDR3 amino acids: CASSLTQGASQETQYF. The CDR3 DNA is TGTGCCAGCAGCTTAACACAAGGGGCGAGCCAAGAGACCCAGTACTTC.

The V gene is TRBV19, the J gene TRBJ2-7; D is possibly TRBD1 (6 bases). The length of the CDR3 is 13 residues. Germline CDR1 reads LNHDA; CDR2 reads SQIVND (reference sequence). Between the trimmed V and J ends, which lost 5 bases and 5 bases, there was a span of 13 bases. The CDR3 loop is CASSSTGRNEQYF. The CDR3 DNA sequence: TGTGCCAGTAGTTCGACAGGTAGAAACGAGCAGTACTTC.

This chain connects TRBV7-3 to TRBJ2-3, with D possibly matching TRBD2 (5 bases). V lost 3 bases to trimming and J lost 1 base, with 5 bases between them. Germline V gene sequence: CDR1 SGHTA, CDR2 FQGTGA. The CDR3 covers 13 residues. The CDR3 nucleotides are TGTGCCAGCAGCTTCGGGGGCACAGATACGCAGTATTTT. Encoded protein: CASSFGGTDTQYF. Combining the CDR3 with reference TRBV7-3 and TRBJ2-3 gives the whole variable domain GAGVSQTPSNKVTEKGKYVELRCDPISGHTALYWYRQSLGQGPEFLIYFQGTGAADDSGLPNDRFFAVRPEGSVSTLKIQRTERGDSAVYLCASSFGGTDTQYFGPGTRLTVL.

The gene calls are TRBV30 and TRBJ1-4; TRBD1 matches at 8 bases. The CDR3 is 15 amino acids. With 3 bases clipped from V and 8 bases from J, the junction kept 11 bases outside the gene matches. Germline loops: CDR1 GTSNPN, CDR2 SVGIG (reference sequence). CDR3: CAWRSGGTGREKLFF. Here the CDR3 DNA reads TGTGCCTGGAGGTCTGGCGGGACAGGACGAGAAAAACTGTTTTTT.

V gene TRBV2 combines with J gene TRBJ1-6; D might be TRBD1 (6 bases). The CDR3 length is 13 residues. V was clipped by 6 bases and J by 9 bases, with 12 bases between them. Germline CDR1 and CDR2: SNHLY and FYNNEI. CDR3 nucleotide sequence: TGTGCCAGCAGGGGTACAGGGAGTTCACCCCTCCACTTT. Protein: CASRGTGSSPLHF. Based on the CDR3 plus reference TRBV2 and TRBJ1-6, the full variable domain is EPEVTQTPSHQVTQMGQEVILRCVPISNHLYFYWYRQILGQKVEFLVSFYNNEISEKSEIFDDQFSVERPDGSNFTLKIRSTKLEDSAMYFCASRGTGSSPLHFGNGTRLTVT.

CDR3 in amino acids: CASGTESQETQYF. DNA for the CDR3: TGTGCCAGCGGGACAGAGTCCCAAGAGACCCAGTACTTC. The chain employs TRBV28 and TRBJ2-5; 7 bases fit TRBD1. V lost 8 bases and J lost 1; bases outside the gene matches: 4. Germline V gives CDR1 MDHEN, CDR2 SYDVKM. The CDR3 is made up of 13 amino acids.

As for this clone: This same CDR3 is encoded by further DNA sequences in the sample. V and J are TRBV6-1 and TRBJ2-1; 8 positions agree with TRBD1. Germline V gives CDR1 MNHNS, CDR2 SASEGT. The J segment lost 0 bases and the V segment lost 2 bases, leaving 3 bases of the junction unmatched. The CDR3 sequence is 16 residues long. CDR3 residues: CASSEPGGVSYNEQFF. CDR3 DNA sequence: TGTGCCAGCAGTGAACCAGGGGGCGTCTCCTACAATGAGCAGTTCTTC.

The chain carries TRBV24-1 and TRBJ1-2, with 9 bases fitting TRBD1. V shed 4 bases and J 4 bases; nucleotides not matched to a gene: 0. From germline, CDR1 is KGHDR and CDR2 SFDVKD. This CDR3 region has 13 residues. The CDR3 DNA sequence: TGTGCCACCAGTGAGGGACAGGGCTATGGCTACACCTTC. Translation gives CATSEGQGYGYTF.

This sequence joins TRBV5-8 and TRBJ2-1, with 9 bases lining up with TRBD1. There are 15 residues in the CDR3. CDR1 and CDR2 from the germline V gene are SGHTS and YDEGEE. J was trimmed by 4 bases and V by 6 bases; bases with no gene match: 8. The chain's CDR3 is CASTPTGQGYNEQFF. The CDR3 DNA reads TGTGCCAGCACCCCTACAGGACAGGGGTACAATGAGCAGTTCTTC.

The rearrangement links TRBV29-1 to TRBJ2-1; D is undetermined. The V end lost 7 bases, the J end lost 5 bases, and 9 bases lay between the germline ends. CDR1 and CDR2 (germline): SQVTM, ANQGSEA. The CDR3 is 11 amino acids. The CDR3 region has the DNA TGCAGCGACGTACTCCACAATGAGCAGTTCTTC. Translated: CSDVLHNEQFF.

This chain uses TRBV19 with TRBJ1-6, with 7 bases that match TRBD1. CDR3 size: 14 residues. With V trimmed by 6 bases and J by 7 bases, 6 bases remained unmatched. CDR1 and CDR2 from the germline V gene are LNHDA and SQIVND (reference sequence). The CDR3, as DNA: TGTGCCAGTAGCTCCGGGACAGCCAATTCACCCCTCCACTTT. This sequence encodes CASSSGTANSPLHF.

The chain joins TRBV30 to TRBJ2-7; 8 nucleotides align to TRBD2. Germline V gene lookup returns CDR1 GTSNPN and CDR2 SVGIG (reference sequence). The V gene end was trimmed by 2 bases and the J gene end by 3 bases; junction bases not matched to a gene: 9. This CDR3 has 15 amino acids. The CDR3 is CAWSKGSGIYYEQYF. CDR3 DNA: TGTGCCTGGAGTAAGGGTAGCGGGATCTACTACGAGCAGTACTTC.

The chain is built from TRBV6-5 and TRBJ2-3; D is ambiguous. The CDR3 length is 11 residues. V gave up 5 bases and J gave up 3 bases, with 3 bases separating them. Germline CDR1 is MNHEY and CDR2 is SVGAGI. CDR3 protein: CASSTTDTQYF. The CDR3 DNA is TGTGCCAGCAGTACAACAGATACGCAGTATTTT.

The chain carries TRBV10-3 and TRBJ1-2; D is uncertain. Germline CDR1 reads ENHRY; CDR2 reads SYGVKD. The length of the CDR3 is 13 residues. Trimming cost V 0 bases and J 6 bases, with 8 bases left between them. The CDR3 DNA follows: TGTGCCATCAGTGAGTCGCCGACAAATGGCTACACCTTC. The encoded protein is CAISESPTNGYTF.

The V and J genes are TRBV5-1 and TRBJ2-5; the D gene is possibly TRBD1 (5 bases). This CDR3 contains 12 residues. The germline CDR1 and CDR2 sequences are SGHRS and YFSETQ. V lost 5 bases, J lost 1 base, and 6 bases lay in between. CDR3: CASSDSQETQYF. The DNA for the CDR3 is TGCGCCAGCAGTGACAGCCAAGAGACCCAGTACTTC.

The chain joins TRBV18 to TRBJ2-2; 7 bases line up with TRBD1. The CDR3 has 16 residues. CDR1 is KGHSH and CDR2 is LQKENI in the germline V gene. J was trimmed by 2 bases and V by 1 base; bases with no gene match: 4. CDR3 nucleotide sequence: TGTGCCAGCTCACCACAGGGACAGTACAACACCGGGGAGCTGTTTTTT. This translates into CASSPQGQYNTGELFF.

In nucleotides, the CDR3 is TGTGCCAGCAGCAAAGTCCCCCGGGACTACTATGGCTACACCTTC. This encodes CASSKVPRDYYGYTF. This rearrangement joins TRBV21-1 to TRBJ1-2. TRBV21-1 is shown as a pseudogene. The CDR3 extends over 15 amino acids.

The V gene is TRBV6-6, the J gene TRBJ2-7; the match to TRBD1 covers 7 bases. This CDR3 spans 15 amino acids. CDR1 is MNHNY, CDR2 SVGAGI, per germline (reference sequence). J lost 2 bases, V lost 6 bases, and 10 bases had no gene match. CDR3 loop: CASRRGQSTTYEQYV. CDR3 nucleotide sequence: TGTGCCAGCAGGAGGGGGCAGAGTACCACCTACGAGCAGTACGTC.

The chain combines TRBV3-1 (or the pseudogene TRBV3-2) with TRBJ1-5; D is uncertain. Trimming removed 1 base from V and 2 bases from J, with 6 bases in between. This CDR3 region has 14 residues. Germline lookup yields CDR1 LGHDT and CDR2 YNNKEL (reference sequence). CDR3 in DNA: TGTGCCAGCAGCCAAGTGCGGGGCAATCAGCCCCAGCATTTT. Protein: CASSQVRGNQPQHF.

This clone occurred once. The chain couples TRBV19 to TRBJ2-5; TRBD2 aligns across 7 bases. The CDR3 is made up of 14 amino acids. The germline gives CDR1 LNHDA, CDR2 SQIVND (reference sequence). Trimming at V came to 6 bases and at J to 4 bases, leaving 8 bases not matched to a gene. CDR3 nucleotides: TGTGCCAGTAGCGTCATTGGGGGGGGAGAGACCCAGTACTTC. Translation gives CASSVIGGGETQYF.

The V and J genes are TRBV19 and TRBJ1-2, with 8 bases fitting TRBD1. The CDR3 runs to 14 residues. The germline gives CDR1 LNHDA, CDR2 SQIVND (reference sequence). Germline trimming cut 3 bases from V and 8 bases from J; bases unmatched to any gene: 8. The CDR3 sequence is CASSMRQGPSGYTF. The CDR3 DNA reads TGTGCCAGTAGTATGAGACAGGGGCCGTCCGGCTACACCTTC.

The genes are TRBV24-1 and TRBJ2-1; 8 bases are a match to TRBD2. With 1 base clipped from V and 7 bases from J, the junction kept 8 bases outside the gene matches. Looked up from germline, CDR1 is KGHDR and CDR2 is SFDVKD. CDR3 length equals 16 residues. Here the CDR3 DNA reads TGTGCCACCAGTGATTTCGGGACTAGGAGAAGAAATGAGCAGTTCTTC. Translation: CATSDFGTRRRNEQFF.

V usage is TRBV7-9 and J usage is TRBJ2-2; 12 bases align to TRBD2. V dropped 0 bases and J dropped 5; count of bases not matched to a gene: 10. The CDR3 covers 19 residues. Germline CDR1 SEHNR, CDR2 FQNEAQ (reference sequence). DNA of the CDR3: TGTGCCAGCAGCTTAGCTTGGGACAGACTAGCGGGAGAGACCGGGGAGCTGTTTTTT. Translation gives CASSLAWDRLAGETGELFF.